This T cell receptor beta chain was identified during a study of vaccination and CD4 T cells after COVID-19. On the study more broadly: The authors used overlapping spike peptides from SARS-CoV-2, HCoV-NL63, HCoV-OC43 and HCoV-229E to stimulate cells.

Specified treatment: approximately 10-day PBMC culture with coronavirus spike peptide pools or control peptides (ViraFEST assay). CDR3 length: 15 amino acids. Germline CDR1 and CDR2: SQVTM and ANQGSEA. V lost 0 bases to trimming and J lost 5 bases; unmatched junction nucleotides: 8. Oncomine TCR Beta short-read sequencing was applied to DNA from cultured CD4+ T cells. Each CDR3 protein gets one entry after TCRdb re-called the PCR reads with MiXCR. The sample lists under 20,000 distinct CDR3 sequences, 30% to 40% occurring once. With respect to this clonotype: The antigen is unknown.

The source of this sequence is a human donor with COVID-19. Sequencing was performed on cultured CD4+ T cells from blood. The chain couples TRBV29-1 to TRBJ1-1; TRBD1 matches 8 bases. The CDR3 reads CSVEDRRDRQTEAFF. The DNA for the CDR3 is TGCAGCGTTGAAGATCGTCGGGACAGGCAAACTGAAGCTTTCTTT. Combining the CDR3 with reference TRBV29-1 and TRBJ1-1 gives the whole variable domain SAVISQKPSRDICQRGTSLTIQCQVDSQVTMMFWYRQQPGQSLTLIATANQGSEATYESGFVIDKFPISRPNLTFSTLTVSNMSPEDSSIYLCSVEDRRDRQTEAFFGQGTRLTVV.